A single sample is the source of the 13 T cell receptor beta chains below, sequenced in a study of patients and donors after allogeneic stem cell transplantation. Each CDR3 protein is one row after TCRdb ran MiXCR on the RT-PCR reads. The sample contains some 880,000 distinct CDR3 sequences, about a sixth of which appear only once. Specimen: blood, either unsorted or a sorted T cell fraction (not recorded which). These receptors originate from a human donor who was either an allogeneic HSCT recipient or a stem cell or donor lymphocyte infusion donor (not recorded which). It is not recorded whose cells these are; they may come from a transplant donor.

The rearrangement links TRBV3-1 to TRBJ1-2; no clear D. V lost 3 bases to trimming and J lost 7 bases, with 18 bases between them. CDR1 LGHDT and CDR2 YNNKEL come from the germline V gene (reference sequence). This CDR3 has 15 residues. The CDR3 loop reads CASSQGRLVSGGYTF. Here the CDR3 DNA reads TGTGCCAGCAGCCAGGGGAGGTTGGTCTCAGGTGGCTACACCTTC.

This clonotype appeared once. This sequence joins TRBV19 and TRBJ1-2; 8 bases agree with TRBD1. This CDR3 has 15 amino acids. Germline-derived CDR1 and CDR2 are LNHDA and SQIVND (reference sequence). The ends lost 5 bases at V and 4 bases at J; junction bases unmatched: 9. Here the CDR3 reads CASSAPDRGGYGYTF. The CDR3 DNA follows: TGTGCCAGTAGTGCCCCTGACAGGGGAGGCTATGGCTACACCTTC.

In its sample, this clonotype was seen a few times. The CDR3: CASSLVLAANTGELFF. The DNA of the CDR3 is TGCGCCAGCAGCTTGGTTCTAGCGGCGAACACCGGGGAGCTGTTTTTT. The V call is TRBV5-1, the J call TRBJ2-2; 7 bases map to TRBD2. Germline assignment: CDR1 SGHRS and CDR2 YFSETQ. V lost 0 bases, J lost 0 bases, and 2 bases stayed unmatched. The CDR3 runs 16 residues.

The chain uses TRBV10-3 and TRBJ2-2; D might be TRBD1 or TRBD2, each matching 6 bases. The CDR3 extends over 14 amino acids. V lost 10 bases and J lost 0, with 12 bases in between. CDR1 is ENHRY, CDR2 SYGVKD, per germline. CDR3 DNA sequence: TGTGCCACCACGGGGGCAACGAACACCGGGGAGCTGTTTTTT. This gives the protein CATTGATNTGELFF.

This clonotype appeared many times. The chain links TRBV4-1 to TRBJ2-1; 11 nucleotides agree with TRBD2. Germline-derived CDR1 and CDR2 are MGHRA and YSYEKL. Trimming took 4 bases from V and 4 from J; bases not matched to a gene: 9. The CDR3 sequence is 17 residues long. The CDR3 sequence is CASSRGGLADTYNEQFF. As DNA, the CDR3 is TGCGCCAGCAGCCGGGGGGGACTAGCGGATACTTACAATGAGCAGTTCTTC.

This chain links TRBV2 with TRBJ1-1; D may be TRBD1 (6 bases). CDR3 length equals 16 residues. The germline CDR1 and CDR2 sequences are SNHLY and FYNNEI. V was clipped by 5 bases and J by 5 bases, with 21 bases between them. The CDR3 is CASSPYGQSMATEAFF. Here the CDR3 DNA reads TGTGCCAGCAGTCCCTACGGACAGTCGATGGCAACTGAAGCTTTCTTT.

This clonotype was observed a handful of times. The chain is built from TRBV12-3 or TRBV12-4 and TRBJ1-2; no clear D. The V end lost 2 bases, the J end lost 7 bases, and 14 bases lay between the germline ends. This CDR3 is 14 amino acids long. CDR3 in amino acids: CASSLRLIAGGYTF. CDR3 nucleotide sequence: TGTGCCAGCAGTTTACGCTTAATCGCGGGTGGCTACACCTTC.

The chain couples TRBV5-1 to TRBJ2-5; TRBD2 agrees at 8 bases. Germline CDR1 is SGHRS and CDR2 is YFSETQ. The CDR3 runs to 17 residues. Trimming removed 6 bases from V and 2 bases from J; junction bases left unmatched: 15. CDR3 DNA sequence: TGCGCCAGCACTTATTATAGAGCGGGAGTGAGGCAAGAGACCCAGTACTTC. It codes for CASTYYRAGVRQETQYF.

In its sample, this clonotype was seen a few times. This chain uses TRBV10-3 with TRBJ1-1; TRBD1 agrees at 7 bases. Trimming at V came to 10 bases and at J to 1 base, leaving 15 bases not matched to a gene. Germline values: CDR1 ENHRY, CDR2 SYGVKD. This CDR3 has 16 residues. The CDR3 region has the DNA TGTGCCACCCACGCTCAGACAGGGTCCCGGAACACTGAAGCTTTCTTT. Its translation is CATHAQTGSRNTEAFF.

This clonotype was observed a few times. The chain carries TRBV10-3 and TRBJ2-7; TRBD1 matches 7 bases. The CDR3 is 17 amino acids. Per germline, CDR1 ENHRY and CDR2 SYGVKD. V shed 4 bases and J 0 bases; nucleotides not matched to a gene: 12. The CDR3 DNA reads TGTGCCATCAGTGTTGGGCATGACAGGGATTACTCCTACGAGCAGTACTTC. Translating gives CAISVGHDRDYSYEQYF.

This clonotype showed up just a few times. The V call is TRBV4-1, the J call TRBJ1-3; possible D gene TRBD1, 5 bases. The CDR3 contains 17 residues. Germline lookup yields CDR1 MGHRA and CDR2 YSYEKL. Trimming took 0 bases from V and 2 from J, leaving 14 bases between them. CDR3 region: CASSQDWVDSTGNTIYF. DNA for the CDR3: TGCGCCAGCAGCCAAGATTGGGTAGACAGCACTGGAAACACCATATATTTT.

This clonotype showed up just a few times. The chain links TRBV12-3 or TRBV12-4 to TRBJ2-5, with 7 positions matching TRBD2. This CDR3 is built from 15 residues. The V gene end was trimmed by 0 bases and the J gene end by 4 bases; junction bases not matched to a gene: 5. The CDR3 region has the DNA TGTGCCAGCAGTTTAGCTTTTGGGAGGGGAGAGACCCAGTACTTC. Protein product: CASSLAFGRGETQYF.

The chain couples TRBV29-1 to TRBJ1-1; D gene unclear. The V gene's germline CDR1 is SQVTM and CDR2 ANQGSEA. V was pared by 6 bases and J by 7 bases, with 12 bases between. This CDR3 is 11 amino acids long. CDR3 sequence: CSVAREGEAFF. CDR3 in DNA: TGCAGCGTCGCCCGGGAAGGTGAAGCTTTCTTT.